This record looks at one TCR beta chain sequence and its context. Trimming removed 5 bases at V and 4 bases at J, with 20 bases between. CDR1 and CDR2 from the germline V gene are SNHLY and FYNNEI. The CDR3 loop spans 16 amino acids. The data are from a study of blood T cell repertoires in COVID-19. The overall study: Material from acute and convalescent COVID-19 was sourced from the United States, Italy and Spain.

Clinical history as reported by participants underpinned cohort assignment. TCRdb's table, derived via immunoSEQ multiplex PCR, lists solely in-frame clones and lacks some. The sample comprises approximately 360,000 clones, 70% to 90% of which are singletons, and approximately 1.9% rests with the top ten. The TCR was taken from a man aged 35 to 55 in a cohort exposed to, infected with or recovered from COVID-19 (not recorded which). V usage is TRBV2 and J usage is TRBJ2-5; tentatively, D is TRBD1 (6 bases). Source material: PBMCs or T cells enriched from blood (not recorded which). CDR3 sequence reads: CASSPTGTARGETQYF. In DNA form, the CDR3 reads TGTGCCAGCAGTCCAACAGGGACCGCCAGGGGAGAGACCCAGTACTTC.